This T cell receptor (beta chain) was sequenced in a study of patients and donors after allogeneic stem cell transplantation. This clonotype was counted only a few times. The length of the CDR3 is 13 residues. V was clipped by 6 bases and J by 2 bases; unmatched bases: 1. The germline CDR1 and CDR2 sequences are ENHRY and SYGVKD. TCRdb re-called the RT-PCR reads through MiXCR, storing one row per CDR3 protein. The data contain roughly 940,000 distinct CDR3 sequences, roughly 18% of them singletons. The sequence was obtained from a human donor who was either an allogeneic HSCT recipient or a stem cell or donor lymphocyte infusion donor (not recorded which). It is not recorded whose cells these are; they may come from a transplant donor. The V gene is TRBV10-3, the J gene TRBJ1-2, with TRBD1 matching over 9 bases. Sample: blood, either unsorted or a sorted T cell fraction (not recorded which). Here the CDR3 reads CAISTGGNYGYTF. DNA of the CDR3: TGTGCCATCAGCACAGGGGGCAACTATGGCTACACCTTC.